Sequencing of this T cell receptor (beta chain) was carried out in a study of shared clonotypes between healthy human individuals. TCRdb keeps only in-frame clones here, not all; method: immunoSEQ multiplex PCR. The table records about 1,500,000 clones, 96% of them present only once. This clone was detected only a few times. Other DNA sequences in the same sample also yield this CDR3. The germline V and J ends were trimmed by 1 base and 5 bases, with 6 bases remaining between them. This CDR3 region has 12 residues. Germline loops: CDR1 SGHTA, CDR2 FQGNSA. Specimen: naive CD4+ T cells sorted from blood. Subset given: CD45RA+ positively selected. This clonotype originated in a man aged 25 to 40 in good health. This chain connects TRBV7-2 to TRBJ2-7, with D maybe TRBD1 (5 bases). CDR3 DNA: TGTGCCAGCAGCTTAGTAGGGGACGAGCAGTACTTC. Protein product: CASSLVGDEQYF.